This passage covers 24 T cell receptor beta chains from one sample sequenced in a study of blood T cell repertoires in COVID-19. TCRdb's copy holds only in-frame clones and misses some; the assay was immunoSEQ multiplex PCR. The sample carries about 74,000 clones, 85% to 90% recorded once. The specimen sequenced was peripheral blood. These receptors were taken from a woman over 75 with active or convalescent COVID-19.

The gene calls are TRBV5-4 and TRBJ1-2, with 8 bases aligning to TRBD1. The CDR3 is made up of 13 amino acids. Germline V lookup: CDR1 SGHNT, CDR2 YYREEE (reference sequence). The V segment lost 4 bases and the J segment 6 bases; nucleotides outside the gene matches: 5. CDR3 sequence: CASSPDREDGYTF. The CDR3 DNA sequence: TGTGCCAGCAGCCCGGACAGGGAGGATGGCTACACCTTC.

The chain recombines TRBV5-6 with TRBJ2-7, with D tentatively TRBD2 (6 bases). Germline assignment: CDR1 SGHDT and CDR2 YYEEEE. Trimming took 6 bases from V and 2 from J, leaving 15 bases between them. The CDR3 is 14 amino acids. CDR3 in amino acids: CASNHGAGTYEQYF. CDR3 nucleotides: TGTGCCAGCAACCACGGGGCGGGGACCTACGAGCAGTACTTC.

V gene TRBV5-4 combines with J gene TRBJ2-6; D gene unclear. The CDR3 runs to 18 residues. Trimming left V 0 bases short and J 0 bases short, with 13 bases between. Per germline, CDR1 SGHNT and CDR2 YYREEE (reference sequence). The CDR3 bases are TGTGCCAGCAGCTTGGATACAGCCTCCAGCTCTGGGGCCAACGTCCTGACTTTC. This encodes CASSLDTASSSGANVLTF.

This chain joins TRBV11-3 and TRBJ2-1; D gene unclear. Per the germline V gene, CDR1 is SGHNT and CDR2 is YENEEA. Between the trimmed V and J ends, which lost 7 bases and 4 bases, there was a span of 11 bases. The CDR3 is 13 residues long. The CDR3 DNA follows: TGTGCCAGCACCCCCCCCCTATACAATGAGCAGTTCTTC. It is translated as CASTPPLYNEQFF.

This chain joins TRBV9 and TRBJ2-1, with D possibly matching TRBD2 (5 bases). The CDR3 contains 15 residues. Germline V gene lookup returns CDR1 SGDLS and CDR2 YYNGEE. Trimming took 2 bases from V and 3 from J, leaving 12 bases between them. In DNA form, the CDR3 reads TGTGCCAGCAGCGTGCCGGCTAGCAGCTACAATGAGCAGTTCTTC. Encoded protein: CASSVPASSYNEQFF.

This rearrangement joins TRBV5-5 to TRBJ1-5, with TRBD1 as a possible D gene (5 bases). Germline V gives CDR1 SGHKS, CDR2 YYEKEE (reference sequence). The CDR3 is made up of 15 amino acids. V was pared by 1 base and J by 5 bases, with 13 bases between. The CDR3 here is CASSLQWGGDQPQHF. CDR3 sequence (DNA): TGTGCCAGCAGCTTGCAATGGGGCGGGGATCAGCCCCAGCATTTT.

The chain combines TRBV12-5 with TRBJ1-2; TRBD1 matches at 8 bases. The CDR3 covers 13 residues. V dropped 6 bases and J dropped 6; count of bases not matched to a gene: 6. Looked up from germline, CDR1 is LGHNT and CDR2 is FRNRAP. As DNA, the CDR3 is TGTGCTAGTGGCCTCGGACAGGGTCATGGCTACACCTTC. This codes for CASGLGQGHGYTF. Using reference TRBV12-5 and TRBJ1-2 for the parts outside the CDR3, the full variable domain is DARVTQTPRHKVTEMGQEVTMRCQPILGHNTVFWYRQTMMQGLELLAYFRNRAPLDDSGMPKDRFSAEMPDATLATLKIQPSEPRDSAVYFCASGLGQGHGYTFGSGTRLTVV.

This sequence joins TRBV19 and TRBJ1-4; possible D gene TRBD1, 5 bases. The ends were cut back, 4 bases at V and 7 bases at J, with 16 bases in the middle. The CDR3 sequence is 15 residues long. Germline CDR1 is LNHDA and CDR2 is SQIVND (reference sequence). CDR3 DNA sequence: TGTGCCAGTAGTAGACAGACCGGCCTCGGTGAAAAACTGTTTTTT. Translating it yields CASSRQTGLGEKLFF.

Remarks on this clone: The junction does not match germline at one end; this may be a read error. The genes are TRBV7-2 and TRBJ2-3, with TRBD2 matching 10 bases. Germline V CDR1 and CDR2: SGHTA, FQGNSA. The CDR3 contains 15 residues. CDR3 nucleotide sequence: TGTGCCAGCAGCCTAGCGGGAGCGATTTCAGATACGCAGTATTTT. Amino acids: CASSLAGAISDTQYF.

CDR3 bases: TGTGCCAGCACCCCCCGGGGCAGGGAGGGCACAGATACGCAGTATTTT. It codes for CASTPRGREGTDTQYF. V is TRBV5-8 and J is TRBJ2-3; maybe TRBD2 (6 bases). Germline values: CDR1 SGHTS, CDR2 YDEGEE. V dropped 6 bases and J dropped 1 base, with 18 bases sitting between them. There are 16 residues in the CDR3.

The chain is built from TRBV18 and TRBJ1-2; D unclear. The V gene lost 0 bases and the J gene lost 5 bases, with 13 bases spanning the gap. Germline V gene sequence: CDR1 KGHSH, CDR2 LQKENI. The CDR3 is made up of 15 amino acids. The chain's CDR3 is CASSPPTNRAYGYTF. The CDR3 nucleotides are TGTGCCAGCTCACCACCTACCAATAGAGCTTATGGCTACACCTTC.

CDR3 sequence: CAWRFEGTEAFF. DNA of the CDR3: TGTGCCTGGAGATTCGAGGGCACTGAAGCTTTCTTT. The chain is built from TRBV30 and TRBJ1-1; D remains unclear. Trimming removed 3 bases at V and 4 bases at J, with 9 bases between. The CDR3 sequence is 12 residues long. Germline V CDR1 and CDR2: GTSNPN, SVGIG (reference sequence). The variable domain in full, with the rest retrieved from reference TRBV30 and TRBJ1-1, is SQTIHQWPATLVQPVGSPLSLECTVEGTSNPNLYWYRQAAGRGLQLLFYSVGIGQISSEVPQNLSASRPQDRQFILSSKKLLLSDSGFYLCAWRFEGTEAFFGQGTRLTVV.

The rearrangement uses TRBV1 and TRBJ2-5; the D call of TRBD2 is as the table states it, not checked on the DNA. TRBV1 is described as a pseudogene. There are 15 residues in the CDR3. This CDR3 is CTSSQDRRQQETQYF. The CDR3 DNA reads TGCACCAGCAGCCAAGATAGGAGGCAGCAAGAGACCCAGTACTTC.

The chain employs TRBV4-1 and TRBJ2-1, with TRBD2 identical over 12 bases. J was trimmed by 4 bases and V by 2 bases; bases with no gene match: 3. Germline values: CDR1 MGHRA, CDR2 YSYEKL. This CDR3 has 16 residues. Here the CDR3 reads CASSQPTSGRYNEQFF. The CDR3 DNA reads TGCGCCAGCAGCCAACCTACTAGCGGGAGGTACAATGAGCAGTTCTTC.

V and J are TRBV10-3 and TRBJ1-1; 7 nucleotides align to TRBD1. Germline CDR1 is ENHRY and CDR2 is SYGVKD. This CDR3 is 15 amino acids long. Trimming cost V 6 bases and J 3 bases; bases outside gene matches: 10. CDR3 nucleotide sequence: TGTGCCATCAGCGAGAACGGACAGGTTCACACTGAAGCTTTCTTT. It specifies CAISENGQVHTEAFF.

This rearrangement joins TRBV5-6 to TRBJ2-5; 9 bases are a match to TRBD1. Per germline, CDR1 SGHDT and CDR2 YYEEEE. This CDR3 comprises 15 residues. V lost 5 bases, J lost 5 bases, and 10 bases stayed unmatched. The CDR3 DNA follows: TGTGCCAGCAGGACAGGGGGAAGGAGTTTGGAGACCCAGTACTTC. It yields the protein CASRTGGRSLETQYF.

DNA for the CDR3: TGTGCCACCAGTGACTCACGGGGGGGGAATGAAAAACTGTTTTTT. Its translation is CATSDSRGGNEKLFF. The rearrangement links TRBV24-1 to TRBJ1-4; a possible D gene is TRBD1 (5 bases). V was shortened by 4 bases and J by 5 bases, with 13 bases between the two germline ends. The CDR3 sequence is 15 residues long. Germline CDR1 reads KGHDR; CDR2 reads SFDVKD.

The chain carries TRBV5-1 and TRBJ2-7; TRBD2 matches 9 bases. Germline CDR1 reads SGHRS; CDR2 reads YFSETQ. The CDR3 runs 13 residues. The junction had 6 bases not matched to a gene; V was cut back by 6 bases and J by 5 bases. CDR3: CASKLAGIDEQYF. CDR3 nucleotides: TGCGCCAGCAAGCTAGCGGGGATCGACGAGCAGTACTTC.

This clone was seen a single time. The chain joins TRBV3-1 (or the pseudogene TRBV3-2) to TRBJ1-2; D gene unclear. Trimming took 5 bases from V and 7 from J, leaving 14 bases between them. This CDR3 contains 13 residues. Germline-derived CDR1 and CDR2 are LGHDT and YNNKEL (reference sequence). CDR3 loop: CASSNPEPPGYTF. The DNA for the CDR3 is TGTGCCAGCAGCAACCCCGAGCCACCTGGCTACACCTTC.

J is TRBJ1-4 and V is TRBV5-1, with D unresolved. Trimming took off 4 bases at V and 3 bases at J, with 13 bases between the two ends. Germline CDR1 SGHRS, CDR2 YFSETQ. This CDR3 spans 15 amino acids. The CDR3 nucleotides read TGCGCCAGCAGCGTTGGAGGGCGGCCTAATGAAAAACTGTTTTTT. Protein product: CASSVGGRPNEKLFF.

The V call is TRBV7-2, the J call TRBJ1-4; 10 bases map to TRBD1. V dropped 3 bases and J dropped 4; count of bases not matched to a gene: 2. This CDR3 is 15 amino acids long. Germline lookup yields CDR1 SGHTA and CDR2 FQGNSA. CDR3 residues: CASSLGTGVNEKLFF. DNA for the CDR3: TGTGCCAGCAGCTTGGGGACAGGGGTTAATGAAAAACTGTTTTTT.

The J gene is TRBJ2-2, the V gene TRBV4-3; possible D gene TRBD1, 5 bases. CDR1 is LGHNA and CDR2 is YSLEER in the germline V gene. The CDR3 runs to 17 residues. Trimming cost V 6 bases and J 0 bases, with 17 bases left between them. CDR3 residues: CASSRRPTGSNTGELFF. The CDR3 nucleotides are TGCGCCAGCAGTCGAAGACCTACAGGCTCGAACACCGGGGAGCTGTTTTTT.

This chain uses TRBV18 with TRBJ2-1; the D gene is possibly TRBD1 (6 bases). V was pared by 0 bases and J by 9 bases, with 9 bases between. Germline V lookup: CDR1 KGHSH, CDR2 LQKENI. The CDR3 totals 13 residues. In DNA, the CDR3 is TGTGCCAGCTCACCACCTGGGGACACTGAGCAGTTCTTC. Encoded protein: CASSPPGDTEQFF. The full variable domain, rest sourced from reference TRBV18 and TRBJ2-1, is NAGVMQNPRHLVRRRGQEARLRCSPMKGHSHVYWYRQLPEEGLKFMVYLQKENIIDESGMPKERFSAEFPKEGPSILRIQQVVRGDSAAYFCASSPPGDTEQFFGPGTRLTVL.

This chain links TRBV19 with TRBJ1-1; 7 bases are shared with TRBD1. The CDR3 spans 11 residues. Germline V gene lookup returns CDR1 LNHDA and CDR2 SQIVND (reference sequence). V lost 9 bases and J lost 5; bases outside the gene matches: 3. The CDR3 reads CASDRETEAFF. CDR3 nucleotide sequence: TGTGCCAGCGACAGGGAGACTGAAGCTTTCTTT.